These T cell receptor beta chains were read from a single sample in a study of blood T cell repertoires in COVID-19. Libraries were prepared by immunoSEQ multiplex PCR; TCRdb keeps only in-frame clonotypes and omits some of them. The sample lists under 75,000 clones, less than 75% occurring once. What was sequenced was peripheral blood. Receptors originate from a man aged 60 to 69 with acute or convalescent COVID-19. Each CDR3 is given with its conserved first and last residue. A D gene is named only where the DNA matches it firmly. The listing skips clone size in some rows; elsewhere it reads once, few, many or a size class.

TRBV7-9	TRBJ2-3	TRBD1	NA	TGTGCCAGCAGCTTAGCTGGACAGGGGGGAGATACGCAGTATTTT	CASSLAGQGGDTQYF
TRBV2	TRBJ1-1	NA	NA	TGTGCCAGCAGTGGAGGGGGAGGGAGAGCTTTCTTT	CASSGGGGRAFF
TRBV3-1/TRBV3-2	TRBJ1-5	NA	NA	TGTGCCAGCAGCCAGGGAAGGGGGAGCCCCAGCAATCAGCCCCAGCATTTT	CASSQGRGSPSNQPQHF
TRBV13	TRBJ2-3	TRBD2	NA	TGTGCCAGCAGCATACTAGCGGGGTATACGCAGTATTTT	CASSILAGYTQYF
TRBV4-2	TRBJ1-2	NA	NA	TGTGCCAGCAGCCCCGGCGAGGACTATGGCTACACCTTC	CASSPGEDYGYTF
TRBV6-5	TRBJ2-5	TRBD1	NA	TGTGCCAGCAGTCGGGACCGGGACAGTCAAGAGACCCAGTACTTC	CASSRDRDSQETQYF
TRBV30	TRBJ1-1	TRBD1	NA	TGTGCCTGCCCCGGACAGGGCGGTGAAGCTTTCTTT	CACPGQGGEAFF
TRBV23-1	TRBJ1-2	NA	many	TGCGCCAGCAGTAGCGGGTATGGCTACACCTTC	CASSSGYGYTF
TRBV7-3	TRBJ2-2	TRBD2	NA	TGTGCCAGCAGCTTAACTGCCGTTGTGGGTAGCGGGGACCCCGGGGAGCTGTTTTTT	CASSLTAVVGSGDPGELFF
TRBV29-1	TRBJ1-2	TRBD1	NA	TGCAGCGTCGGACAGGGGGAGAGCTATGGCTACACCTTC	CSVGQGESYGYTF
TRBV5-1	TRBJ1-2	TRBD1	NA	TGCGCCAGCAGCTCAAACTTGGGACAGGCTAACTATGGCTACACCTTC	CASSSNLGQANYGYTF
TRBV29-1	TRBJ1-3	NA	NA	TGCAGCGTTGAAGATCCGCGGGACCTATCTGGAAACACCATATATTTT	CSVEDPRDLSGNTIYF
TRBV7-2	TRBJ1-4	TRBD1	NA	TGTGCCAGCATGAGGGGGCCTAATGAAAAACTGTTTTTT	CASMRGPNEKLFF
TRBV30	TRBJ2-3	NA	NA	TGTGCCTGGAGTGTATCGTCAACTAGGGGCACAGATACGCAGTATTTT	CAWSVSSTRGTDTQYF
TRBV28	TRBJ2-1	TRBD2	NA	TGTGCCAGCAGTTTGGATTTTCGGACTAGCGCAACCCTATTGGGATACCATGAGCAGTTCTTC	CASSLDFRTSATLLGYHEQFF
TRBV13	TRBJ2-3	TRBD2	few	TGTGCCAGCAGCTTAAGTAGCGGGGTAGATACGCAGTATTTT	CASSLSSGVDTQYF
TRBV6-1	TRBJ1-6	NA	NA	TGTGCCAGCAGTGAAACCCTGAGCTCCTATAATTCACCCCTCCACTTT	CASSETLSSYNSPLHF
TRBV12-3/TRBV12-4	TRBJ1-5	NA	NA	TGTGCCAGCAGTTTGGAGGGCAGGCCCCAGCATTTT	CASSLEGRPQHF
TRBV19	TRBJ2-6	NA	NA	TGTGCCAGTTTCCCCACCATTATCGGGGGGCCCAAGTCTGGGGCCAACGTCCTGACTTTC	CASFPTIIGGPKSGANVLTF
TRBV7-3	TRBJ2-2	NA	NA	TGTGCCAGCAGCTTAAAAAATTCCAGGGCGAGCACCGGGGAGCTGTTTTTT	CASSLKNSRASTGELFF
TRBV5-1	TRBJ1-1	TRBD1	NA	TGCGCCAGCAGCTTGGGTCTGGGACAGGGGACTGAAGCTTTCTTT	CASSLGLGQGTEAFF
TRBV6-5	TRBJ1-4	NA	NA	TGTGCCAGCAGTTACAGAGGGCTAACTAATGAAAAACTGTTTTTT	CASSYRGLTNEKLFF
TRBV5-4	TRBJ1-1	TRBD1	few	TGTGCCAGCAGCACGACAGGGCGAACCGTCGAAGCTTTCTTT	CASSTTGRTVEAFF
TRBV5-5	TRBJ1-1	NA	NA	TGTGCCAGCAGCTTGACCCCGGCTTCGCTAGGTAACACTGAAGCTTTCTTT	CASSLTPASLGNTEAFF
TRBV5-4	TRBJ1-4	NA	NA	TGTGCCAGCAGTATACAGGGATTTCGAACTAATGAAAAACTGTTTTTT	CASSIQGFRTNEKLFF
TRBV7-3	TRBJ2-5	TRBD2	NA	TGTGCCAGCAGCCCGGGGACTAGCGGAGAGACCCAGTACTTC	CASSPGTSGETQYF
TRBV9	TRBJ1-6	NA	once	TGTGCCAGCAGCGTAGGTACAGGAGGGAGTTCACCCCTCCACTTT	CASSVGTGGSSPLHF
TRBV5-5	TRBJ1-1	NA	NA	TGTGCCAGCAGCTTGGGAAACACAGGGCCTGAAGCTTTCTTT	CASSLGNTGPEAFF
TRBV19	TRBJ2-7	TRBD1	NA	TGTGCCAGTAGTATAGGAGGACAGGTCTACGAGCAGTACTTC	CASSIGGQVYEQYF
TRBV30	TRBJ2-7	NA	NA	TGTGCCTGGAGTGACCCGGACGAGCAGTACTTC	CAWSDPDEQYF
TRBV7-3	TRBJ2-6	TRBD2	NA	TGTGCCAGCAGCTCGCCGGGGGGCTCTGGGGCCAACGTCCTGACTTTC	CASSSPGGSGANVLTF
TRBV12-5	TRBJ1-1	NA	once	TGTGCTAGTGGTTTGTCGGGAGTTGTAGCTTTCTTT	CASGLSGVVAFF
TRBV6-5	TRBJ2-4	NA	NA	TGTGCCAGCAGCCTTACGACAGCCTTAAACATTCAGTACTTC	CASSLTTALNIQYF
TRBV27	TRBJ2-1	TRBD2	NA	TGTGCCAGCAGTTTATCATACCCCGGGACTAGCTTTAATGAGCAGTTCTTC	CASSLSYPGTSFNEQFF
TRBV5-4	TRBJ2-2	TRBD2	few	TGTGCCAGCAGCAAAGCGGGGACCAACACCGGGGAGCTGTTTTTT	CASSKAGTNTGELFF
TRBV7-2	TRBJ2-5	NA	NA	TGTGCCAGCAGCTTAAGCAGCGGTCAAGAGACCCAGTACTTC	CASSLSSGQETQYF
TRBV7-3	TRBJ1-2	NA	NA	TGTGCCAGCAGCTTAACCCGGACAGTAACTAACTATGGCTACACCTTC	CASSLTRTVTNYGYTF
TRBV19	TRBJ2-7	TRBD1	NA	TGTGCCAGTAGTATACCAGGGGGTACCTACGAGCAGTACTTC	CASSIPGGTYEQYF
TRBV4-1	TRBJ2-5	NA	NA	TGCGCCAGCAGCCAAGAGCGTCCGGAGGAGGAGACCCAGTACTTC	CASSQERPEEETQYF
TRBV19	TRBJ2-1	TRBD2	NA	TGTGCCAGTAGTATTTGGCGGGAGGCGTACAATGAGCAGTTCTTC	CASSIWREAYNEQFF
TRBV24-1	TRBJ2-1	TRBD2	few	TGTGCCACCAGTGATCCGACTAGCGGGACGTACAATGAGCAGTTCTTC	CATSDPTSGTYNEQFF
TRBV7-9	TRBJ1-1	NA	NA	TGTGCCAGCAGCAACTCCGGCACTGAAGCTTTCTTT	CASSNSGTEAFF
TRBV30	TRBJ1-6	NA	many	TGTGCCTGGAGTGTATGGCAGGGTGATTCACCCCTCCACTTT	CAWSVWQGDSPLHF
TRBV10-1	TRBJ2-3	TRBD2	NA	TGCGCCAGCAGTGAGTCTAGTAGCGGGGGGCAAGATACGCAGTATTTT	CASSESSSGGQDTQYF
TRBV29-1	TRBJ1-1	NA	NA	TGCAGCGAGGTATCAGGGGAGTTGAACACTGAAGCTTTCTTT	CSEVSGELNTEAFF
TRBV9	TRBJ1-2	NA	NA	TGTGCCAGCACCCTCGGGGAGACCAACTATGGCTACACCTTC	CASTLGETNYGYTF
TRBV4-1	TRBJ2-3	NA	NA	TGCGCCAGCAGCCACCAAGTCCTGGAGGGCACAGATACGCAGTATTTT	CASSHQVLEGTDTQYF
TRBV14	TRBJ2-3	NA	NA	TGTGCCAGCAGCCAAGCGGTAGTCAGGAGCACAGATACGCAGTATTTT	CASSQAVVRSTDTQYF
TRBV6-5	TRBJ2-2	NA	few	TGTGCCAGCAGTTTGGACAATTCCGGGGAGCTGTTTTTT	CASSLDNSGELFF
TRBV4-1	TRBJ2-2	NA	few	TGCGCCAGCAGCCAAGTCCCGGCGAACACCGGGGAGCTGTTTTTT	CASSQVPANTGELFF
TRBV27	TRBJ1-2	TRBD1	NA	TGTGCCAGCACCTACTGGGGCAGGGGGCATGGCTACACCTTC	CASTYWGRGHGYTF
TRBV5-1	TRBJ2-1	TRBD2	NA	TGCGCCAGCGGGAGAGCGGGAGGCAATGAGCAGTTCTTC	CASGRAGGNEQFF
TRBV6-1	TRBJ1-5	TRBD1	NA	TGTGCCAGCAGTGAAAAATACAGGGGTAGCAATCAGCCCCAGCATTTT	CASSEKYRGSNQPQHF
TRBV12-3/TRBV12-4	TRBJ2-5	NA	once	TGTGCCAGTAAAATGGACAGTTCAGAGACCCAGTACTTC	CASKMDSSETQYF